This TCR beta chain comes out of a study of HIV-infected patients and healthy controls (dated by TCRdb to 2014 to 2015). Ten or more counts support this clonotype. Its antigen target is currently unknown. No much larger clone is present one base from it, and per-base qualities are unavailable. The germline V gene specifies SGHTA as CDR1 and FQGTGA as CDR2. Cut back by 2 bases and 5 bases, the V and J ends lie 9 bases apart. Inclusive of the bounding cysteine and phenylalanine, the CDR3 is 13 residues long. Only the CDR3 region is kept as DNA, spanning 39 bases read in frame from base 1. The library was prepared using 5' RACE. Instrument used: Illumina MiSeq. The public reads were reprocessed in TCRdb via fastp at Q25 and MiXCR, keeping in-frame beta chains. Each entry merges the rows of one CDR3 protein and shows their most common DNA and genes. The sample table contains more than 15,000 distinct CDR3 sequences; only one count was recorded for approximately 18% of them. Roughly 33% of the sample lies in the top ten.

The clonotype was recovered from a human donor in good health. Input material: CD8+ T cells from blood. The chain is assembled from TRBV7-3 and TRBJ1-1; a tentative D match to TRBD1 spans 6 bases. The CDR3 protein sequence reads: CASSLGGWTEAFF. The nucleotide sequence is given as TGTGCCAGCAGCTTAGGGGGCTGGACTGAAGCTTTCTTT.